The rows below give T cell receptor beta chains drawn from one sample of a study of response to subunit inactivated influenza vaccine. TCRdb reanalysed the RT-PCR reads using MiXCR and keeps one entry per CDR3 protein. The table includes about 650,000 distinct CDR3 sequences, less than 15% detected once. The sequencing used PBMCs from blood, collected 14 to 15 days before vaccination. The receptors derive from a middle-aged man who received an inactivated influenza vaccine. The conserved cysteine and the conserved F or W are not part of the CDR3 here. Some rows mark clone size as missing; the rest say once, few, many or name a class of expanded clone.

J gene	V gene	CDR3 length	clone size	CDR3 protein
TRBJ2-7	TRBV7-9	11	few	ASSSWTIYEQY
TRBJ2-1	TRBV9	19	.	ASSAQGTSGRVKSSYNEQF
TRBJ1-2	TRBV28	10	.	ASRTGIYGYT
TRBJ2-7	TRBV7-6	14	.	ASSLSGTGASYEQY
TRBJ1-3	TRBV7-2	14	.	ASSLAVPASGNTIY
TRBJ2-5	TRBV28	16	many	ASSFIPSDIGQGQTQY
TRBJ2-4	TRBV7-2	11	.	ASSTLRGDIQY
TRBJ1-5	TRBV4-3	14	many	ASSQDTGGGNQPQH
TRBJ2-7	TRBV7-2	11	.	ASSSVPAYEQY
TRBJ2-7	TRBV6-5	13	few	ASSYDRGFSYEQY
TRBJ2-1	TRBV29-1	12	.	SVEGRLGYNEQF
TRBJ2-7	TRBV16	13	.	ASSQWLAGEQGQY
TRBJ2-1	TRBV6-1	12	.	ASSTGGHYNEQF
TRBJ1-1	TRBV20-1	13	.	SAYGTGVPRTEAF
TRBJ1-2	TRBV12-3/TRBV12-4	10	few	ASGRGQYGYT
TRBJ1-1	TRBV5-1	11	.	ASSLGGWSEAF
TRBJ1-4	TRBV6-6	10	few	ASSYTNEKLF
TRBJ2-2	TRBV24-1	14	few	ATSDPGTADTGELF
TRBJ1-2	TRBV4-3	15	few	ASSQDLPATSNYGYT
TRBJ2-5	TRBV4-1	13	.	ASSQYFVGQETQY
TRBJ2-1	TRBV6-2/TRBV6-3	10	many	ASSYPVGEQF
TRBJ1-2	TRBV7-9	13	few	ASSLDTAVNYGYT
TRBJ2-1	TRBV24-1	16	.	ATSGRAPIAGRDNEQF
TRBJ2-1	TRBV19	18	few	ASSNYWTSGSHYSYNEQF
TRBJ2-2	TRBV5-1	11	.	ASSSRDTGELF
TRBJ1-1	TRBV5-1	13	.	ASSLGPGGNTEAF
TRBJ1-1	TRBV4-1	13	many	ASSQGRGIYTEAF
TRBJ2-5	TRBV9	13	few	ASSVTSGRSETQY
TRBJ2-5	TRBV7-2	12	few	ASSQGGRVETQY
TRBJ2-3	TRBV2	11	few	AVARELGDTQY
TRBJ2-1	TRBV3-1	10	many	ASSLTRDEQF
TRBJ2-7	TRBV7-2	12	few	ASSYRTGNYEQY
TRBJ2-7	TRBV20-1	12	few	SARALDRETEQY
TRBJ2-2	TRBV29-1	11	few	SVAWTGTGELF
TRBJ2-3	TRBV5-1	14	few	ASSFPGGTSTDTQY
TRBJ1-5	TRBV12-3/TRBV12-4	10	few	ASSSTGVFQH
TRBJ2-3	TRBV27	12	few	ASKDRGLADTQY
TRBJ2-7	TRBV28	11	.	ASRHQDWDEQY
TRBJ2-7	TRBV4-1	12	.	ASSQEYWTYEQY
TRBJ2-3	TRBV7-9	11	.	ASSLGLSDTQY
TRBJ2-1	TRBV5-1	13	.	ASSLDAPKYNEQF
TRBJ2-3	TRBV5-8	14	.	ASSLGRDRYTDTQY
TRBJ1-1	TRBV7-9	12	.	ASSSAGTGGLAF
TRBJ2-1	TRBV7-2	14	.	ASSLAGGRQGNEQF
TRBJ2-7	TRBV3-1	10	many	ASSQEWYEQY
TRBJ2-1	TRBV7-9	10	few	ASSYPNNEQF
TRBJ2-7	TRBV4-3	16	few	ASSQQFDSGGRSYEQY